This T cell receptor (beta chain) was identified during a study of OX40 agonist ivuxolimab in advanced cancers. Clones were read by immunoSEQ multiplex PCR, and TCRdb kept only the in-frame ones, dropping some. The sample contains some 74,000 clones, roughly four fifths of which appear only once. The germline gives CDR1 MNHEY, CDR2 SMNVEV (reference sequence). There are 12 residues in the CDR3. Trimming stripped 5 bases from V and 4 bases from J, with 9 bases between. This clonotype originated in an adult with an advanced solid tumor such as melanoma, head and neck, liver or kidney cancer. The material sequenced was CD4+ or CD8+ T cells sorted from blood, taken in a trial of the OX40 agonist ivuxolimab. This chain joins TRBV27 and TRBJ2-7; D uncertain. CDR3 residues: CASSDPPYEQYF. CDR3 sequence (DNA): TGTGCCAGCAGTGACCCTCCTTACGAGCAGTACTTC.